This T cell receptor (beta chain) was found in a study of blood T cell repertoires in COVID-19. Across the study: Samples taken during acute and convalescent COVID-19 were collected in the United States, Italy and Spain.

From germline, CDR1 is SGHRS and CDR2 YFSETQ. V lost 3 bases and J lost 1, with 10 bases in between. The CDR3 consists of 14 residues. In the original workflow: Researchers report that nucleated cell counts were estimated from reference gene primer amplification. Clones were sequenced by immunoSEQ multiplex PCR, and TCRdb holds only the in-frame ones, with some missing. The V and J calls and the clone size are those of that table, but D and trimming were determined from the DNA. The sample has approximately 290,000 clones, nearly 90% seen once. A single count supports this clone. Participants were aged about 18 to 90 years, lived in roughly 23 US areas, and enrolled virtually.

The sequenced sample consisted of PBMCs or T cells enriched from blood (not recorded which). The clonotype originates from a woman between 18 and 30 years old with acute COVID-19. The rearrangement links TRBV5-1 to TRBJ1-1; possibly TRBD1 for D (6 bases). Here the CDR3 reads CASSSRGRNTEAFF. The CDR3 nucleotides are TGCGCCAGCAGCTCCAGGGGCCGGAACACTGAAGCTTTCTTT.